This T cell receptor beta chain comes out of a study of T cell repertoires in cytomegalovirus infection. Whole-study context: An indication of both CMV infection and matching HLA type came from public TCR beta signatures. Points from the study as a whole: In two of eight donors, the top clonotype was HLA-C-restricted CMV-specific. Cumulative public TCR beta family frequency identified CMV carriers with the relevant HLA.

CDR3 length equals 18 residues. CDR1 is SEHNR and CDR2 is FQNEAQ in the germline V gene (reference sequence). Trimming pared 5 bases from V and 4 bases from J, leaving 24 bases between. This clonotype was counted only a few times. Its cognate antigen is unknown. Via MiXCR, TCRdb re-called the reads, giving one row per CDR3 protein. This table holds hundreds of thousands of distinct CDR3 sequences, roughly a quarter found once. The sequence was collected from a human donor in good health (CMV status not recorded). Some clones in this sample may be carry-over from other donors' samples. Sequencing was done on a sample of CD8+ T cells from PBMCs. The rearrangement joins TRBV7-9 to TRBJ2-1, with D possibly TRBD2 on 6 matching bases. CDR3 nucleotides: TGTGCCAGCAGCGGATCATTAGCGCGGAGGGAGCCTTACAATGAGCAGTTCTTC. It codes for CASSGSLARREPYNEQFF.